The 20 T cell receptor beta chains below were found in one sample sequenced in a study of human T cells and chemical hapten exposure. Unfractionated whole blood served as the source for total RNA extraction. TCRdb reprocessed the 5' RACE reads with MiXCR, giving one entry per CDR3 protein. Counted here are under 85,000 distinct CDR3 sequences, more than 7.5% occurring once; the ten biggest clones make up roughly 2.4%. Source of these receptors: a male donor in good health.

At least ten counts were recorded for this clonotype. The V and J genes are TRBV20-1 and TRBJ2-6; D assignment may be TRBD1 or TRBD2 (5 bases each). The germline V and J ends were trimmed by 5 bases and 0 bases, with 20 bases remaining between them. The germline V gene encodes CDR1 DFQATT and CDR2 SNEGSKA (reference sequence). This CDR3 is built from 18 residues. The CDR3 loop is CSALDSGTSRSGANVLTF. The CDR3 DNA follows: TGCAGTGCTTTGGACTCCGGGACCTCCCGCTCTGGGGCCAACGTCCTGACTTTC.

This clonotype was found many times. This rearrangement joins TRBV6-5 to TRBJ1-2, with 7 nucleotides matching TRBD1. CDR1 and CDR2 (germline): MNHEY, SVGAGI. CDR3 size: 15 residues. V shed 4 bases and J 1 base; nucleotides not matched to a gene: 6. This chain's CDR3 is CASSSPTGFNYGYTF. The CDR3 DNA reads TGTGCCAGCAGTTCTCCGACAGGGTTTAACTATGGCTACACCTTC.

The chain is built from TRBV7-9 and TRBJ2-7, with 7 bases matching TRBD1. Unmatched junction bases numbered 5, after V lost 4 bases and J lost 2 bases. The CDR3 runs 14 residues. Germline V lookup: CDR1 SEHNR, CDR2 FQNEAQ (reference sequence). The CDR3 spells CASSSHRGPYEQYF. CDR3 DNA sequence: TGTGCCAGCAGCTCTCACAGGGGCCCCTACGAGCAGTACTTC.

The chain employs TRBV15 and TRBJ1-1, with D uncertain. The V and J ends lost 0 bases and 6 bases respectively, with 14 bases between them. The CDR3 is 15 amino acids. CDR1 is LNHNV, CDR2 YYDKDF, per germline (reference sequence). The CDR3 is CATSREGTFGAEAFF. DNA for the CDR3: TGTGCCACCAGCAGAGAGGGCACTTTCGGGGCTGAAGCTTTCTTT.

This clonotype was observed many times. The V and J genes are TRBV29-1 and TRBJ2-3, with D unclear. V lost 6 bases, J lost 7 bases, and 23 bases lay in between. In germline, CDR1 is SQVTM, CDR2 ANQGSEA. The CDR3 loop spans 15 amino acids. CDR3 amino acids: CSVSAPDTSTYTQYF. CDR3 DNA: TGCAGCGTATCAGCCCCAGACACTTCCACGTATACGCAGTATTTT.

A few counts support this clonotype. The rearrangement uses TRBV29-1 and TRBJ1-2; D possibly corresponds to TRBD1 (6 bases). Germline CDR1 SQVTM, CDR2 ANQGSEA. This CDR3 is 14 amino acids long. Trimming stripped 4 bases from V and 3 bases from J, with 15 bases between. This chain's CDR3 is CSVGVRRGDYGYTF. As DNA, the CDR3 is TGCAGCGTTGGAGTGAGGAGGGGGGACTATGGCTACACCTTC.

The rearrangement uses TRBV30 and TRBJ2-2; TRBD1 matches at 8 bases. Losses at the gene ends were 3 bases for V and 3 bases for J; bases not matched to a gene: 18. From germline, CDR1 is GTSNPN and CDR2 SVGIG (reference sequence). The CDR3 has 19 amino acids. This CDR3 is CAWRVYRGQGMRDTGELFF. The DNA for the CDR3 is TGTGCCTGGAGAGTCTACCGAGGACAGGGCATGAGGGACACCGGGGAGCTGTTTTTT.

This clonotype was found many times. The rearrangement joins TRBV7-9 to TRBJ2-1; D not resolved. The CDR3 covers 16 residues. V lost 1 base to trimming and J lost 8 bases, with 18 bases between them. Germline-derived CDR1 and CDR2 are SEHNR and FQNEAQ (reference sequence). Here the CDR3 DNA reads TGTGCCAGCAGCTTAGTTGGGCGGCTACGCCGGGATGAGCAGTTCTTC. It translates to CASSLVGRLRRDEQFF.

In nucleotides, the CDR3 is TGCGCCAGCAGCTTGCCCACTAGCGGGAGGGCCTACAATGAGCAGTTCTTC. Protein: CASSLPTSGRAYNEQFF. The rearrangement uses TRBV5-1 and TRBJ2-1; 13 bases agree with TRBD2. This CDR3 is built from 17 residues. The junction had 3 bases not matched to a gene; V was cut back by 1 base and J by 2 bases. In germline, CDR1 is SGHRS, CDR2 YFSETQ. The whole variable domain, filled in from reference TRBV5-1 and TRBJ2-1, reads KAGVTQTPRYLIKTRGQQVTLSCSPISGHRSVSWYQQTPGQGLQFLFEYFSETQRNKGNFPGRFSGRQFSNSRSEMNVSTLELGDSALYLCASSLPTSGRAYNEQFFGPGTRLTVL.

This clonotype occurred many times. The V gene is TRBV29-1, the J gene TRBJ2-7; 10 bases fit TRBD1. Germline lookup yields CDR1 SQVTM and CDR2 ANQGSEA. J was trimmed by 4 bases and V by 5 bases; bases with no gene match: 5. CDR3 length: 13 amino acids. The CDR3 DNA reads TGCAGCGTTTCGGGACAGGGGTCATACGAGCAGTACTTC. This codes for CSVSGQGSYEQYF.

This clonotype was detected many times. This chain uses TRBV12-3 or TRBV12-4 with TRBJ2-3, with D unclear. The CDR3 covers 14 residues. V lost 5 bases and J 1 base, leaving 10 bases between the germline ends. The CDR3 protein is CASSPPTGTDTQYF. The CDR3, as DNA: TGTGCCAGCAGTCCACCCACGGGCACAGATACGCAGTATTTT.

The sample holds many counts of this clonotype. CDR3 in DNA: TGTGCCTGGAGTAAAGGCGGGAGTGGCACAGATACGCAGTATTTT. It codes for CAWSKGGSGTDTQYF. V gene TRBV30 combines with J gene TRBJ2-3; 7 bases agree with TRBD2. V trimming: 2 bases; J trimming: 1 base; junction bases outside the gene matches: 6. The length of the CDR3 is 15 residues. Germline CDR1 reads GTSNPN; CDR2 reads SVGIG (reference sequence).

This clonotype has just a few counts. The DNA of the CDR3 is TGTGCCAGCAGTCCCCGGGAGGGAAGAAGCTCCTACGAGCAGTACTTC. This encodes CASSPREGRSSYEQYF. The V call is TRBV6-5, the J call TRBJ2-7; 8 bases align to TRBD2. The germline gives CDR1 MNHEY, CDR2 SVGAGI. After removal of 5 bases from V and 0 bases from J, the junction contained 9 bases not matched to a gene. The CDR3 loop spans 16 amino acids.

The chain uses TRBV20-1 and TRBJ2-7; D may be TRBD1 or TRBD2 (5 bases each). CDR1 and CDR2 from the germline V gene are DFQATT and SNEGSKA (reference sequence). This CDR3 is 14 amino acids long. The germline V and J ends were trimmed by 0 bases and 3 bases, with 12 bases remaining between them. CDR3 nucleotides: TGCAGTGCTAGAGATCCCCTGGGGGTCTACGAGCAGTACTTC. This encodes CSARDPLGVYEQYF.

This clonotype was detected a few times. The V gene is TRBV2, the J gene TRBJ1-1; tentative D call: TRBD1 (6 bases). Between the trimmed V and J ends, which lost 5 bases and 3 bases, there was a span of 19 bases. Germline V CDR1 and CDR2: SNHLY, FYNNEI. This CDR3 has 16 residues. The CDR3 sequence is CASSPEQGVGDTEAFF. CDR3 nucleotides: TGTGCCAGCAGTCCCGAACAGGGAGTTGGTGACACTGAAGCTTTCTTT.

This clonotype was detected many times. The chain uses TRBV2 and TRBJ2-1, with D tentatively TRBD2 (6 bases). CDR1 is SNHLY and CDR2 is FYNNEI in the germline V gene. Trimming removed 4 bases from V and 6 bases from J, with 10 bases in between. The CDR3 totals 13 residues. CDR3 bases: TGTGCCAGCAGTGTAGTGGAGGGCAATGAGCAGTTCTTC. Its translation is CASSVVEGNEQFF.

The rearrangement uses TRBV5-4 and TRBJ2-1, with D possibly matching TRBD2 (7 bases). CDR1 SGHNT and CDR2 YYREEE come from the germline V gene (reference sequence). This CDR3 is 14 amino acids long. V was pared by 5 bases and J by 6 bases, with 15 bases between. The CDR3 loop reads CASRPGGPVNEQFF. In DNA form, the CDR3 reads TGTGCCAGCAGGCCCGGGGGGCCGGTCAATGAGCAGTTCTTC.

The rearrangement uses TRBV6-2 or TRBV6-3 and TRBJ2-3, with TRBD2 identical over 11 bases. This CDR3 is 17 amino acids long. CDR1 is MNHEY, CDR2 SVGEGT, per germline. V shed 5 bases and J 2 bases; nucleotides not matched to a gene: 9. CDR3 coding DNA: TGTGCCAGCAGTCCCTTGACTAGCGGGACAACCACAGATACGCAGTATTTT. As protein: CASSPLTSGTTTDTQYF.

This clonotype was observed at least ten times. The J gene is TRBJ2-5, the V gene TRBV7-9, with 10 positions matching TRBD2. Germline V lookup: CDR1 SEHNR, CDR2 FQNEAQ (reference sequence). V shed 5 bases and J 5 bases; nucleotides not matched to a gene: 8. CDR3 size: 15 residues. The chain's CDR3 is CASSRSGGAGETQYF. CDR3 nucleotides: TGTGCCAGCAGCCGGAGCGGGGGGGCCGGGGAGACCCAGTACTTC.

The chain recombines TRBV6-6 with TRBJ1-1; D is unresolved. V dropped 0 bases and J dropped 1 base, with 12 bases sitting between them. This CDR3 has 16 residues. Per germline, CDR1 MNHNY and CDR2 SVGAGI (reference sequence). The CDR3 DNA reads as TGTGCCAGCAGTTACTCAAGGGCAGCTCCGAACACTGAAGCTTTCTTT. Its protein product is CASSYSRAAPNTEAFF.